This entry is about one TCR beta chain. It lacks a known antigen. Nothing much larger sits one base from this clone, and base qualities are not available. These data are taken from a study of brain T cells in children with intractable seizures (dated by TCRdb to about 2021). Regarding the research as a whole: Resected brain tissue from some 53 pediatric epilepsy surgery cases was initially screened for immune gene transcripts with a NanoString immunology panel. Among the approximately 12 selected surgery cases, pre-surgery blood was additionally sequenced for eight, leaving four cases with brain tissue only. Broad study findings and their caveats: Sequencing depth differed between pre- and post-surgery blood, so clones missing from the pre-surgery sample may reflect undersampling. Viral specificity was inferred only from CDR3 sequence similarity, and patients' HCMV serostatus was unknown. Top 50 brain clonotypes included public and private clones; each case's most abundant public CDR3 closely resembled known HCMV, EBV or influenza A epitope-specific CDR3s.

V loses 2 bases, J loses 3 bases, and the germline ends lie 9 bases apart. The CDR3 sequence holds 15 residues, the cysteine and phenylalanine included. The sequence is cut down to CDR3 DNA, 45 bases in frame from base 1. The germline V gene supplies CDR1 SGDLS and CDR2 YYNGEE. TCR beta chain sequences were generated from genomic DNA using the immunoSEQ assay. Regarding the original processing steps: CDR3 sequences that did not begin with the conserved framework cysteine at position 104 were removed by hand. To get clonality, the normalized Shannon's Diversity Index was subtracted from one, giving values from 0 (maximal diversity) to 1 (oligoclonal). Chi-squared comparison-of-proportions tests assessed whether the same CDR3 differed in frequency between samples, such as brain versus blood. Public clonotypes were found by searching immuneACCESS, and the VDJdb browser was used to assess similarity to known antiviral clonotypes. This immuneACCESS table, as held by TCRdb, lists in-frame sequences with V and J called but not all clones. Of the missing ones, under half trace to an unresolved V gene in checked studies; the others have no known cause. The DNA was the basis for D and trimming; V, J and clone size are from that table. The sample includes about 1,800 clones, with almost 80% observed a single time. The ten largest clones take up roughly 25% of the sample.

The sample's time point label, in plain terms: resected brain tissue, or blood drawn just prior to surgery. Surgery cases with the highest brain T cell transcript signatures were selected for TCR beta chain sequencing of brain tissue and, where available, blood. Before surgery, patients had received at least one anti-epileptic drug. The TCR-sequenced patients were children whose drug-resistant epilepsy was caused by tuberous sclerosis complex, focal cortical dysplasia, Rasmussen encephalitis or hemimegalencephaly. Brain samples consisted of frozen blocks of fresh involved resected tissue obtained at epilepsy surgery. The Monarch genomic DNA purification kit was used to extract bulk genomic DNA from unsorted brain tissue and from whole blood.

The sequences come from resected brain tissue, collected at surgery. The chain is made from TRBV9 and TRBJ2-6, and perhaps TRBD2 as D gene, on 6 matching bases. This receptor was taken from a girl aged 2-10 years with tuberous sclerosis and intractable seizures. CDR3 region: CASSVGGLGANVLTF. The bases are TGTGCCAGCAGCGTTGGAGGGCTTGGGGCCAACGTCCTGACTTTC.